The 28 T cell receptor beta chains below were found in one sample sequenced in a study of cytomegalovirus exposure and HLA in healthy donors. Method: immunoSEQ multiplex PCR; TCRdb's copy keeps in-frame clones and lacks some. The sample yields approximately 70,000 clones, about 95% seen once. The sequenced material came from PBMCs. All receptors come from a woman aged 18-35 years in good health and CMV-seronegative.

The chain is built from TRBV4-2 and TRBJ1-3, with D perhaps TRBD1 (5 bases). Trimming shortened V by 8 bases and J by 6 bases, and 11 bases separated the two germline ends. Germline lookup yields CDR1 LGHNA and CDR2 YNFKEQ. The length of the CDR3 is 12 residues. This CDR3 reads CASFGGENTIYF. CDR3 DNA sequence: TGTGCCAGCTTCGGAGGGGAAAACACCATATATTTT.

The rearrangement links TRBV4-3 to TRBJ1-5; D is possibly TRBD1 (5 bases). This CDR3 is built from 15 residues. V was shortened by 0 bases and J by 5 bases, with 11 bases between the two germline ends. The germline CDR1 and CDR2 sequences are LGHNA and YSLEER. The CDR3 DNA follows: TGCGCCAGCAGCCAAGATAACGACAGAGATCAGCCCCAGCATTTT. The encoded protein is CASSQDNDRDQPQHF.

The J gene is TRBJ1-5, the V gene TRBV7-2; TRBD1 is a possible D gene (6 bases). The germline V and J ends were trimmed by 6 bases and 8 bases, with 11 bases remaining between them. This CDR3 contains 12 residues. Germline V gene lookup returns CDR1 SGHTA and CDR2 FQGNSA. The CDR3 is CASSEQGKPQHF. In DNA form, the CDR3 reads TGTGCCAGCAGTGAGCAGGGGAAGCCCCAGCATTTT.

CDR3 protein: CASSQDLADRVEKLFF. The CDR3 coding sequence is TGCGCCAGCAGCCAAGATCTGGCGGACAGGGTCGAAAAACTGTTTTTT. The chain carries TRBV4-3 and TRBJ1-4, with 8 bases aligning to TRBD1. The CDR3 is 16 residues long. The germline V gene encodes CDR1 LGHNA and CDR2 YSLEER. The V segment lost 0 bases and the J segment 8 bases; nucleotides outside the gene matches: 8.

V gene TRBV6-1 combines with J gene TRBJ2-7, with TRBD1 matching 9 bases. There are 14 residues in the CDR3. Germline lookup yields CDR1 MNHNS and CDR2 SASEGT. V lost 6 bases to trimming and J lost 6 bases; unmatched junction nucleotides: 9. In DNA form, the CDR3 reads TGTGCCAGCAGGACAGGGGGTTCATCGGGCGAGCAGTACTTC. As protein: CASRTGGSSGEQYF.

The chain is built from TRBV19 and TRBJ1-4; tentative D call: TRBD1 (5 bases). Germline assignment: CDR1 LNHDA and CDR2 SQIVND (reference sequence). V was trimmed by 5 bases and J by 4 bases, leaving 8 bases between them. The CDR3 loop spans 13 amino acids. The CDR3: CASSRQGNEKLFF. The CDR3 DNA is TGTGCCAGTAGTCGGCAGGGTAATGAAAAACTGTTTTTT.

The chain uses TRBV5-6 and TRBJ2-5, with D tentatively TRBD2 (6 bases). Germline CDR1 SGHDT, CDR2 YYEEEE. Trimming cost V 5 bases and J 4 bases, with 15 bases left between them. The CDR3 extends over 14 amino acids. The CDR3 DNA reads as TGTGCCAGCAGACCCCTAGCGTTGGGAGAGACCCAGTACTTC. Its translation is CASRPLALGETQYF.

The genes are TRBV10-1 and TRBJ2-5; D may be TRBD1 (5 bases). CDR3 length: 13 amino acids. The germline V gene has CDR1 WNHNN and CDR2 SYGVQD (reference sequence). Trimming left V 0 bases short and J 9 bases short, with 11 bases between. CDR3 nucleotide sequence: TGCGCCAGCAGTGAGTCGGGGCTCGCAGCCCAGTACTTC. Protein: CASSESGLAAQYF.

This chain connects TRBV4-1 to TRBJ1-1; D remains unclear. Trimming pared 4 bases from V and 7 bases from J, leaving 16 bases between. The germline V gene encodes CDR1 MGHRA and CDR2 YSYEKL. CDR3 length: 14 amino acids. The CDR3 DNA follows: TGCGCCAGCAGCCGATGGCTCAGCCGGAGTGAAGCTTTCTTT. Residues: CASSRWLSRSEAFF.

The rearrangement uses TRBV7-6 and TRBJ2-7; D gene unclear. CDR1 and CDR2 from the germline V gene are SGHVS and FNYEAQ. This CDR3 contains 12 residues. The ends were cut back, 5 bases at V and 5 bases at J, with 10 bases in the middle. Here the CDR3 reads CASSPSPHEQYF. In DNA, the CDR3 is TGTGCCAGCAGCCCCTCCCCTCACGAGCAGTACTTC.

The chain has TRBV5-4 and TRBJ2-3; 14 nucleotides line up with TRBD2. The CDR3 runs 16 residues. The ends lost 4 bases at V and 4 bases at J; junction bases unmatched: 5. Germline lookup yields CDR1 SGHNT and CDR2 YYREEE (reference sequence). The CDR3 DNA reads TGTGCCAGCAGCCTAAGACTAGCGGGAGGGGCAGATACGCAGTATTTT. Amino acid sequence: CASSLRLAGGADTQYF.

The chain links TRBV9 to TRBJ2-2, with 7 bases fitting TRBD1. With 3 bases clipped from V and 7 bases from J, the junction kept 6 bases outside the gene matches. Germline V gene sequence: CDR1 SGDLS, CDR2 YYNGEE. There are 14 residues in the CDR3. CDR3 DNA: TGTGCCAGCAGCGATCGACAGGGAATCGGGGAGCTGTTTTTT. Its protein is CASSDRQGIGELFF.

The chain is built from TRBV23-1 and TRBJ2-1; D is unclear. TRBV23-1 is sorted into the ORF group, with uncertain function. This CDR3 has 15 amino acids. The V gene lost 4 bases and the J gene lost 3 bases, with 13 bases spanning the gap. CDR3 DNA sequence: TGCGCCAGCAGTCGGTGTATAGGAGACTACAATGAGCAGTTCTTC. Its translation: CASSRCIGDYNEQFF.

Only a few counts were recorded for this clone. J is TRBJ2-7 and V is TRBV19; TRBD1 aligns across 9 bases. The CDR3 loop spans 15 amino acids. Germline CDR1 and CDR2: LNHDA and SQIVND (reference sequence). Losses at the gene ends were 3 bases for V and 0 bases for J; bases not matched to a gene: 3. CDR3 amino acids: CASSMGDRVSYEQYF. The CDR3 DNA sequence: TGTGCCAGTAGTATGGGGGACAGGGTCTCCTACGAGCAGTACTTC.

CDR3 in DNA: TGTGCCAGCAGCCTCAAGCCTCTAGCGGGAATTGGTGAGCAGTACTTC. The encoded protein is CASSLKPLAGIGEQYF. This chain connects TRBV13 to TRBJ2-7; 9 nucleotides agree with TRBD2. The CDR3 sequence is 16 residues long. Germline V gene data show CDR1 as PRHDT and CDR2 as FYEKMQ (reference sequence). Germline trimming cut 5 bases from V and 7 bases from J; bases unmatched to any gene: 15.

The chain couples TRBV23-1 to TRBJ1-5, with a tentative D call TRBD1 (5 bases). TRBV23-1 is an ORF for which the function is uncertain. V lost 6 bases and J 7 bases, leaving 13 bases between the germline ends. The CDR3 spans 13 residues. CDR3 protein: CASSPGGKQPQHF. CDR3 DNA sequence: TGCGCCAGCAGCCCGGGGGGGAAGCAGCCCCAGCATTTT.

This clone has a handful of counts. The chain recombines TRBV6-4 with TRBJ2-2, with 8 positions matching TRBD1. With V trimmed by 6 bases and J by 3 bases, 0 bases remained unmatched. This CDR3 contains 13 residues. Germline CDR1 MRHNA, CDR2 SNTAGT. CDR3 protein: CASRTGDTGELFF. CDR3 DNA sequence: TGTGCCAGCAGGACAGGGGACACCGGGGAGCTGTTTTTT.

This chain connects TRBV10-2 to TRBJ1-2, with D unresolved. Trimming left V 0 bases short and J 0 bases short, with 5 bases between. The germline CDR1 and CDR2 sequences are WSHSY and SAAADI. CDR3 size: 14 residues. CDR3 residues: CASSESSSNYGYTF. CDR3 DNA sequence: TGCGCCAGCAGTGAGTCTTCTTCTAACTATGGCTACACCTTC.

The rearrangement uses TRBV10-1 and TRBJ2-7; D possibly corresponds to TRBD2 (5 bases). Germline V gene sequence: CDR1 WNHNN, CDR2 SYGVQD (reference sequence). The CDR3 contains 16 residues. V shed 8 bases and J shed 1 base, with 21 bases lying between them. The DNA for the CDR3 is TGCGCCAGCCCCCGGGCCCATTCCCGAGGGTCCTACGAGCAGTACTTC. It specifies CASPRAHSRGSYEQYF.

This clone showed up many times. The gene calls are TRBV10-3 and TRBJ2-1; D possibly corresponds to TRBD1 (5 bases). V dropped 0 bases and J dropped 10 bases, with 7 bases sitting between them. CDR1 is ENHRY and CDR2 is SYGVKD in the germline V gene. The length of the CDR3 is 12 residues. The CDR3 protein is CAISESGQEQFF. In DNA, the CDR3 is TGTGCCATCAGTGAGTCAGGACAAGAGCAGTTCTTC.

The chain uses TRBV30 and TRBJ2-5, with 8 positions matching TRBD2. CDR1 GTSNPN and CDR2 SVGIG come from the germline V gene (reference sequence). The CDR3 covers 11 residues. The J segment lost 11 bases and the V segment lost 5 bases, leaving 7 bases of the junction unmatched. The CDR3 sequence is CAWGPRLAQYF. The CDR3 DNA reads as TGTGCCTGGGGACCCAGACTAGCGCAGTACTTC.

The chain combines TRBV7-7 with TRBJ2-3; TRBD2 matches 15 bases. V lost 1 base, J lost 4 bases, and 0 bases stayed unmatched. This CDR3 has 16 amino acids. Germline V CDR1 and CDR2: SSHAT, FNYEAQ (reference sequence). The CDR3 reads CASSLGTSGGADTQYF. In DNA, the CDR3 is TGTGCCAGCAGCTTAGGGACTAGCGGGGGGGCAGATACGCAGTATTTT.

V gene TRBV28 combines with J gene TRBJ2-2, with D possibly being TRBD1 (5 bases). The V end lost 2 bases, the J end lost 4 bases, and 8 bases lay between the germline ends. The CDR3 has 14 amino acids. Germline CDR1 and CDR2: MDHEN and SYDVKM. CDR3 amino acids: CASSLGRATGELFF. The CDR3, as DNA: TGTGCCAGCAGTTTAGGCAGGGCCACCGGGGAGCTGTTTTTT.

This clone was observed a single time. The chain employs TRBV19 and TRBJ1-3; D ambiguous. Trimming took off 3 bases at V and 8 bases at J, with 14 bases between the two ends. Germline V gene lookup returns CDR1 LNHDA and CDR2 SQIVND (reference sequence). CDR3 length equals 14 residues. In DNA, the CDR3 is TGTGCCAGTAGTATCTCCCCCGCGGTCGACACCATATATTTT. It specifies CASSISPAVDTIYF.

V usage is TRBV2 and J usage is TRBJ1-1, with 7 bases identical to TRBD1. The CDR3 has 15 residues. Germline V gene lookup returns CDR1 SNHLY and CDR2 FYNNEI. With 8 bases clipped from V and 0 bases from J, the junction kept 9 bases outside the gene matches. CDR3 sequence (DNA): TGTGCCAGCCACCCCGGGACAGCCATGAACACTGAAGCTTTCTTT. It encodes CASHPGTAMNTEAFF.

The chain couples TRBV13 to TRBJ2-3; D is perhaps TRBD2 (6 bases). CDR3 length: 15 amino acids. V dropped 1 base and J dropped 0 bases, with 8 bases sitting between them. Germline CDR1 and CDR2: PRHDT and FYEKMQ (reference sequence). CDR3 bases: TGTGCCAGCAGCTTAGCGGGGACTAGCACAGATACGCAGTATTTT. Protein product: CASSLAGTSTDTQYF.

V gene TRBV9 combines with J gene TRBJ2-2, with unresolved D. Germline CDR1 reads SGDLS; CDR2 reads YYNGEE. V shed 4 bases and J shed 6 bases, with 7 bases lying between them. The CDR3 length is 12 residues. CDR3 sequence: CASSPVPGELFF. The CDR3 DNA reads TGTGCCAGCAGCCCGGTGCCCGGGGAGCTGTTTTTT.

This clone was counted a few times. This chain links TRBV7-9 with TRBJ1-2, with a tentative D call TRBD1 (6 bases). CDR3 length: 16 amino acids. Trimming removed 1 base from V and 2 bases from J, with 14 bases in between. CDR1 and CDR2 from the germline V gene are SEHNR and FQNEAQ (reference sequence). The CDR3 bases are TGTGCCAGCAGCTTAGTCGCAGACAGGATGAACTATGGCTACACCTTC. Its protein is CASSLVADRMNYGYTF. Complete variable domain (other parts from reference TRBV7-9 and TRBJ1-2): DTGVSQNPRHKITKRGQNVTFRCDPISEHNRLYWYRQTLGQGPEFLTYFQNEAQLEKSRLLSDRFSAERPKGSFSTLEIQRTEQGDSAMYLCASSLVADRMNYGYTFGSGTRLTVV.